This entry lists 25 T cell receptor beta chains sequenced from one sample in a study of cytomegalovirus exposure and HLA in healthy donors. Researchers ran the PCR with 60 Vbeta and 13 Jbeta primers. Clones were sequenced by immunoSEQ multiplex PCR, and TCRdb holds only the in-frame ones, with some missing. The table lists fewer than 150,000 clones, about 82% of them singletons, with roughly 2.2% in the top ten. Sequenced material: PBMCs. The receptors were sampled from a man aged 25 to 45 in good health and CMV-seronegative.

This clone has a handful of counts. The chain joins TRBV7-2 to TRBJ1-2; TRBD1 agrees at 7 bases. With 1 base clipped from V and 4 bases from J, the junction kept 0 bases outside the gene matches. There are 13 residues in the CDR3. The V gene's germline CDR1 is SGHTA and CDR2 FQGNSA. The CDR3 DNA is TGTGCCAGCAGCTTAGACAGGGGCTATGGCTACACCTTC. Protein sequence: CASSLDRGYGYTF.

This chain connects TRBV15 to TRBJ1-2; possibly TRBD1 for D (5 bases). Germline loops: CDR1 LNHNV, CDR2 YYDKDF (reference sequence). This CDR3 contains 15 residues. The ends were cut back, 1 base at V and 1 base at J, with 10 bases in the middle. This CDR3 reads CATSRAGTYNYGYTF. DNA of the CDR3: TGTGCCACCAGCAGAGCCGGGACTTATAACTATGGCTACACCTTC.

In nucleotides, the CDR3 is TGTGCCAGCAGCTTGGCCGGGAACACTGAAGCTTTCTTT. It yields the protein CASSLAGNTEAFF. The chain combines TRBV5-4 with TRBJ1-1; no clear D. Germline CDR1 is SGHNT and CDR2 is YYREEE (reference sequence). Trimming removed 0 bases at V and 1 base at J, with 4 bases between. The CDR3 is made up of 13 amino acids.

This chain uses TRBV29-1 with TRBJ1-1; D uncertain. V was shortened by 6 bases and J by 12 bases, with 14 bases between the two germline ends. This CDR3 is built from 10 residues. CDR1 is SQVTM, CDR2 ANQGSEA, per germline. The chain's CDR3 is CSVIGGVPFF. CDR3 DNA sequence: TGCAGCGTGATTGGCGGGGTGCCTTTCTTT.

The V call is TRBV4-1, the J call TRBJ1-2, with TRBD1 identical over 8 bases. In germline, CDR1 is MGHRA, CDR2 YSYEKL. This CDR3 comprises 14 residues. The J segment lost 5 bases and the V segment lost 6 bases, leaving 8 bases of the junction unmatched. In DNA, the CDR3 is TGCGCCAGCAGACCATCCCAGGGGGCATATGGCTACACCTTC. It is translated as CASRPSQGAYGYTF.

CDR3 DNA: TGCGCCAGCAGCTGGACAGGGGTTTCCTACGAGCAGTACTTC. This sequence encodes CASSWTGVSYEQYF. V usage is TRBV5-1 and J usage is TRBJ2-7; TRBD1 matches at 9 bases. Germline values: CDR1 SGHRS, CDR2 YFSETQ. The V gene end was trimmed by 3 bases and the J gene end by 1 base; junction bases not matched to a gene: 2. The CDR3 has 14 residues.

The rearrangement joins TRBV6-4 to TRBJ1-4; D is unclear. This CDR3 has 15 residues. V shed 2 bases and J shed 2 bases, with 9 bases lying between them. Germline V gene sequence: CDR1 MRHNA, CDR2 SNTAGT. The CDR3 sequence: CASSDSGGTNEKLFF. The CDR3 nucleotides read TGTGCCAGCAGTGACAGTGGAGGGACTAATGAAAAACTGTTTTTT.

The V and J genes are TRBV4-1 and TRBJ2-1, with D tentatively TRBD2 (5 bases). The CDR3 is made up of 11 amino acids. Between the trimmed V and J ends, which lost 4 bases and 9 bases, there was a span of 7 bases. Germline V gene data show CDR1 as MGHRA and CDR2 as YSYEKL. The DNA of the CDR3 is TGCGCCAGCAGCCGAGGAGGTGAGCAGTTCTTC. This gives the protein CASSRGGEQFF.

The chain combines TRBV5-4 with TRBJ2-3; D perhaps matches TRBD2 (5 bases). V was cut by 4 bases and J by 4 bases, with 7 bases left in between. This CDR3 region has 12 residues. Germline V gives CDR1 SGHNT, CDR2 YYREEE (reference sequence). The CDR3 sequence is CASSPDSDTQYF. The CDR3 nucleotides are TGTGCCAGCAGCCCGGACTCAGATACGCAGTATTTT.

The chain employs TRBV27 and TRBJ2-1; 11 bases are a match to TRBD2. This CDR3 has 13 residues. Germline CDR1 reads MNHEY; CDR2 reads SMNVEV (reference sequence). J lost 10 bases, V lost 2 bases, and 1 base had no gene match. CDR3 loop: CASSLTSGSEQFF. CDR3 nucleotide sequence: TGTGCCAGCAGTTTAACTAGCGGGAGCGAGCAGTTCTTC.

The V call is TRBV7-8, the J call TRBJ2-7; 7 bases line up with TRBD1. Trimming removed 1 base from V and 5 bases from J; junction bases left unmatched: 8. CDR3 length: 15 amino acids. Germline V gene sequence: CDR1 SGHVS, CDR2 FQNEAQ. The CDR3 protein is CASSLEQGVFNEQYF. DNA for the CDR3: TGTGCCAGCAGCTTAGAGCAGGGGGTTTTTAACGAGCAGTACTTC.

The chain couples TRBV6-5 to TRBJ2-2; the D is unclear. Per germline, CDR1 MNHEY and CDR2 SVGAGI. Trimming stripped 7 bases from V and 7 bases from J, with 7 bases between. The CDR3 is 11 amino acids. The CDR3 spells CASTYRGELFF. The CDR3 nucleotides read TGTGCCAGCACCTACCGCGGGGAGCTGTTTTTT.

The chain couples TRBV4-1 to TRBJ1-2; 9 bases map to TRBD1. Per the germline V gene, CDR1 is MGHRA and CDR2 is YSYEKL. V was pared by 3 bases and J by 7 bases, with 9 bases of the junction left unmatched. The CDR3 has 15 residues. In nucleotides, the CDR3 is TGCGCCAGCAGCCACTACAGGGGGCTCGGGATTGGCTACACCTTC. Translating it yields CASSHYRGLGIGYTF.

This clone came up a few times. The rearrangement links TRBV2 to TRBJ2-1, with a possible D match to TRBD2 (6 bases). The CDR3 is 15 amino acids. From germline, CDR1 is SNHLY and CDR2 FYNNEI. Trimming pared 1 base from V and 3 bases from J, leaving 10 bases between. CDR3 in DNA: TGTGCCAGCAGTGAAGAGGCGGGATTCTACAATGAGCAGTTCTTC. Translating it yields CASSEEAGFYNEQFF.

V and J are TRBV4-2 and TRBJ1-1; no reliable D call. Germline assignment: CDR1 LGHNA and CDR2 YNFKEQ. CDR3 length equals 15 residues. V dropped 0 bases and J dropped 4 bases, with 12 bases sitting between them. The CDR3 protein is CASSQDPGVSTEAFF. CDR3 bases: TGTGCCAGCAGCCAAGACCCGGGAGTGAGCACTGAAGCTTTCTTT.

The chain joins TRBV4-1 to TRBJ1-1; 7 bases agree with TRBD1. V lost 1 base, J lost 7 bases, and 18 bases stayed unmatched. The CDR3 is 18 amino acids. CDR1 is MGHRA, CDR2 YSYEKL, per germline. CDR3 coding DNA: TGCGCCAGCAGCCAAGGTCGACAGGGCGGGTTCACCGGCGGTGAAGCTTTCTTT. Encoded protein: CASSQGRQGGFTGGEAFF.

This rearrangement joins TRBV5-6 to TRBJ2-7, with D perhaps TRBD2 (5 bases). Trimming shortened V by 5 bases and J by 8 bases, and 17 bases separated the two germline ends. Per the germline V gene, CDR1 is SGHDT and CDR2 is YYEEEE. This CDR3 region has 13 residues. CDR3 region: CASSPRSGSQQYF. CDR3 coding DNA: TGTGCCAGCAGTCCCCGTTCGGGAAGTCAGCAGTACTTC.

The V call is TRBV2, the J call TRBJ2-7, with D possibly matching TRBD2 (6 bases). Per germline, CDR1 SNHLY and CDR2 FYNNEI. CDR3 length: 14 residues. Trimming stripped 8 bases from V and 2 bases from J, with 16 bases between. CDR3 nucleotide sequence: TGTGCCAGCCGCGGGGCGATTCAAACCTACGAGCAGTACTTC. Its translation is CASRGAIQTYEQYF.

This clone was seen a few times. The chain is built from TRBV6-1 and TRBJ2-2; 11 bases map to TRBD2. The germline V gene encodes CDR1 MNHNS and CDR2 SASEGT. The CDR3 runs 14 residues. V was pared by 4 bases and J by 7 bases, with 2 bases of the junction left unmatched. As DNA, the CDR3 is TGTGCCAGCAGTGGGCTAGCGGGAGGCGGGGAGCTGTTTTTT. Protein sequence: CASSGLAGGGELFF.

The rearrangement joins TRBV6-1 to TRBJ1-3; 8 bases map to TRBD1. The CDR3 has 14 amino acids. The V segment lost 7 bases and the J segment 4 bases; nucleotides outside the gene matches: 6. Per germline, CDR1 MNHNS and CDR2 SASEGT. The CDR3 coding sequence is TGTGCCAGCATTCCGCGGGACAGGGGAAACACCATATATTTT. Its translation: CASIPRDRGNTIYF.

Regarding this clone: Mismatch with germline at one junction end may stem from a read error. The rearrangement links TRBV7-9 to TRBJ2-2, with a possible D match to TRBD2 (8 bases). This CDR3 is built from 16 residues. Germline CDR1 is SEHNR and CDR2 is FQNEAQ (reference sequence). The CDR3 DNA reads as TGTTCCAGCAGCAGAGGGGGCGGGAGGAGCACCGGGGAGCTGTTTTTT. Protein sequence: CSSSRGGGRSTGELFF. Based on the CDR3 plus reference TRBV7-9 and TRBJ2-2, the full variable domain is DTGVSQNPRHKITKRGQNVTFRCDPISEHNRLYWYRQTLGQGPEFLTYFQNEAQLEKSRLLSDRFSAERPKGSFSTLEIQRTEQGDSAMYLCSSSRGGGRSTGELFFGEGSRLTVL.

The V and J genes are TRBV5-1 and TRBJ2-1; tentatively, D is TRBD1 (7 bases). Germline V gene data show CDR1 as SGHRS and CDR2 as YFSETQ. Trimming stripped 7 bases from V and 8 bases from J, with 19 bases between. This CDR3 region has 14 residues. The CDR3 DNA follows: TGCGCCAGCGAGTTGACAGGGACGGGAGATGAGCAGTTCTTC. Translating gives CASELTGTGDEQFF.

The chain uses TRBV7-9 and TRBJ1-3; D is undetermined. The CDR3 extends over 16 amino acids. The V gene lost 5 bases and the J gene lost 0 bases, with 14 bases spanning the gap. Per germline, CDR1 SEHNR and CDR2 FQNEAQ (reference sequence). The chain's CDR3 is CASSLKTQSSGNTIYF. As DNA, the CDR3 is TGTGCCAGCAGCCTAAAGACACAATCCTCTGGAAACACCATATATTTT.

V gene TRBV4-2 combines with J gene TRBJ1-5; D gene ambiguous. There are 15 residues in the CDR3. V dropped 0 bases and J dropped 6 bases, with 12 bases sitting between them. Germline-derived CDR1 and CDR2 are LGHNA and YNFKEQ. The CDR3 reads CASSQDGTAGQPQHF. DNA for the CDR3: TGTGCCAGCAGCCAAGACGGCACTGCAGGTCAGCCCCAGCATTTT.

The chain links TRBV27 to TRBJ2-3; a possible D gene is TRBD1 (5 bases). CDR3 length: 13 amino acids. Germline assignment: CDR1 MNHEY and CDR2 SMNVEV (reference sequence). Trimming took 8 bases from V and 0 from J, leaving 9 bases between them. CDR3 sequence reads: CASGASSTDTQYF. The CDR3 bases are TGTGCCAGCGGGGCATCCAGCACAGATACGCAGTATTTT.